The present entry profiles one TCR beta chain with its context. Trimming took off 6 bases at V and 0 bases at J, with 7 bases between the two ends. The V gene's germline CDR1 is SGHRS and CDR2 YFSETQ. The CDR3 is 14 amino acids. The data originate from a study of shared clonotypes between healthy human individuals. The table came from immunoSEQ multiplex PCR; TCRdb's copy has only in-frame clones and leaves some out. Of about 1.1 million clones in the sample, about four fifths were seen once. V usage is TRBV5-1 and J usage is TRBJ2-6; D gene ambiguous. Material: memory CD4+ T cells from PBMCs. Noted subset: CD45RA-negative fraction. This TCR was sampled from a man younger than 30 in good health. Some clones in this sample may be carry-over from other donors' samples. DNA for the CDR3: TGCGCCAGCACAAACAGCTCTGGGGCCAACGTCCTGACTTTC. It specifies CASTNSSGANVLTF.